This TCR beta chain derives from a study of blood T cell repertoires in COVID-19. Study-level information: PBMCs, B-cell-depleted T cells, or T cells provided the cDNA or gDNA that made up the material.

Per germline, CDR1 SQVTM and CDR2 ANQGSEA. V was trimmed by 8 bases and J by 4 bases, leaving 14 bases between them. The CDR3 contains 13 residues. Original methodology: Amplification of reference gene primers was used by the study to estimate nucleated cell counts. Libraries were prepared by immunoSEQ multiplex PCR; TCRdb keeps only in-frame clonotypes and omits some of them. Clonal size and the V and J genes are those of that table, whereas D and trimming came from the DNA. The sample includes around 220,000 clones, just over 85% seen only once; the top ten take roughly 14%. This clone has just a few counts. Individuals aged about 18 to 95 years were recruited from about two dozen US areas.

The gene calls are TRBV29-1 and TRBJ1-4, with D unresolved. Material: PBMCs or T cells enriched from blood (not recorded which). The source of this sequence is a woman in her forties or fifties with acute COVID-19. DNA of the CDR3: TGCAGCACGGCGGGAGGGCTTAATGAAAAACTGTTTTTT. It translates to CSTAGGLNEKLFF. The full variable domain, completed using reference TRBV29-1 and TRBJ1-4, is SAVISQKPSRDICQRGTSLTIQCQVDSQVTMMFWYRQQPGQSLTLIATANQGSEATYESGFVIDKFPISRPNLTFSTLTVSNMSPEDSSIYLCSTAGGLNEKLFFGSGTQLSVL.